The 23 T cell receptor beta chains below were found in one sample sequenced in a study of graft-versus-host responses after intestinal transplantation (dated by TCRdb to the early 2020s). The time point label corresponds to: cells obtained before transplantation from donor or recipient. Their specific antigens are unknown. The library was made by the immunoSEQ multiplex PCR assay. TCRdb took this table from immuneACCESS and kept in-frame rearrangements with V and J called. Such tables lack part of the clones; where checked against another copy, unresolved V genes explain under half of the gap, and the rest is unexplained. For this sample there are roughly 97,000 clones; 90% to 95% appear just once. The ten largest make up approximately 0.18% of the sample. Sequencing used unstimulated CD4+ T cells sorted from spleen or lymph node cells, obtained before transplant. These receptors were taken from a human donor who was the organ donor for an intestinal transplant.

This chain connects TRBV4-2 to TRBJ1-2; D is unresolved. CDR1 and CDR2 from the germline V gene are LGHNA and YNFKEQ. There are 14 residues in the CDR3. Trimming took off 3 bases at V and 2 bases at J, with 10 bases between the two ends. CDR3: CASSHAPGNYGYTF. In DNA, the CDR3 is TGTGCCAGCAGCCACGCCCCCGGGAACTATGGCTACACCTTC.

The chain employs TRBV5-1 and TRBJ2-7; D may be TRBD1 (5 bases). Germline V gene lookup returns CDR1 SGHRS and CDR2 YFSETQ. Trimming took 4 bases from V and 3 from J, leaving 11 bases between them. CDR3 length equals 13 residues. The CDR3 DNA sequence: TGCGCCAGCAGCACTGAAGGGGACTACGAGCAGTACTTC. This translates into CASSTEGDYEQYF. Drawing the rest from reference TRBV5-1 and TRBJ2-7, the complete variable domain is KAGVTQTPRYLIKTRGQQVTLSCSPISGHRSVSWYQQTPGQGLQFLFEYFSETQRNKGNFPGRFSGRQFSNSRSEMNVSTLELGDSALYLCASSTEGDYEQYFGPGTRLTVT.

The chain uses TRBV4-2 and TRBJ2-3, with 13 bases fitting TRBD2. The length of the CDR3 is 19 residues. V trimming: 4 bases; J trimming: 5 bases; junction bases outside the gene matches: 15. Germline V gene lookup returns CDR1 LGHNA and CDR2 YNFKEQ. The CDR3 coding sequence is TGTGCCAGCAGCCTCGGAGGGATCACTAGCGGGGGGGCGGGAGATACGCAGTATTTT. Its translation: CASSLGGITSGGAGDTQYF.

V gene TRBV9 combines with J gene TRBJ2-5, with 10 positions matching TRBD2. Germline CDR1 reads SGDLS; CDR2 reads YYNGEE. V was pared by 5 bases and J by 4 bases, with 5 bases of the junction left unmatched. The CDR3 totals 14 residues. The CDR3 sequence is CASSDLAGVETQYF. CDR3 bases: TGTGCCAGCAGTGATCTAGCGGGGGTAGAGACCCAGTACTTC.

This clone was seen a few times. V gene TRBV5-1 combines with J gene TRBJ1-1, with D possibly being TRBD1 (5 bases). The CDR3 is 12 amino acids. V was shortened by 4 bases and J by 11 bases, with 15 bases between the two germline ends. Germline CDR1 is SGHRS and CDR2 is YFSETQ. Here the CDR3 DNA reads TGCGCCAGCAGCCCCCCAGGGCCCGGGGCTTTCTTT. As protein: CASSPPGPGAFF.

The chain has TRBV28 and TRBJ1-2; no reliable D call. There are 14 residues in the CDR3. Germline CDR1 and CDR2: MDHEN and SYDVKM. V was pared by 7 bases and J by 3 bases, with 15 bases between. CDR3 region: CASTPGGHDYGYTF. DNA for the CDR3: TGTGCCAGCACCCCGGGCGGGCACGACTATGGCTACACCTTC.

The rearrangement links TRBV18 to TRBJ2-1; 8 bases align to TRBD1. V was pared by 0 bases and J by 5 bases, with 15 bases of the junction left unmatched. Germline V gene lookup returns CDR1 KGHSH and CDR2 LQKENI. This CDR3 is 19 amino acids long. CDR3 nucleotides: TGTGCCAGCTCACCACCGCGACGCTCGGGGACAGGCGCGAACAATGAGCAGTTCTTC. This sequence encodes CASSPPRRSGTGANNEQFF.

This sequence joins TRBV5-1 and TRBJ2-1; D perhaps matches TRBD1 (5 bases). The V end lost 0 bases, the J end lost 12 bases, and 13 bases lay between the germline ends. The CDR3 loop spans 13 amino acids. CDR1 is SGHRS and CDR2 is YFSETQ in the germline V gene. CDR3 amino acids: CASSLAVSRGQFF. The CDR3 DNA sequence: TGCGCCAGCAGCTTGGCTGTGTCTAGGGGGCAGTTCTTC.

This chain connects TRBV4-1 to TRBJ1-1, with D perhaps TRBD1 (6 bases). The germline CDR1 and CDR2 sequences are MGHRA and YSYEKL. The V end was cut by 6 bases, the J end by 0 bases, with 23 bases between. There are 18 residues in the CDR3. The CDR3 bases are TGCGCCAGCAGTCCCCAGGCCACCGGGACACCCATGAACACTGAAGCTTTCTTT. This encodes CASSPQATGTPMNTEAFF.

V gene TRBV19 combines with J gene TRBJ1-2; weak D call: TRBD1 (6 bases). The V gene's germline CDR1 is LNHDA and CDR2 SQIVND (reference sequence). The CDR3 consists of 16 residues. V was pared by 4 bases and J by 2 bases, with 17 bases between. The CDR3: CASSTETGRTNYGYTF. The CDR3, as DNA: TGTGCCAGTAGTACCGAGACAGGACGAACAAACTATGGCTACACCTTC.

This chain connects TRBV4-3 to TRBJ1-2; 11 bases are shared with TRBD1. CDR1 LGHNA and CDR2 YSLEER come from the germline V gene. V shed 1 base and J 4 bases; nucleotides not matched to a gene: 5. The CDR3 is made up of 16 amino acids. CDR3 coding DNA: TGCGCCAGCAGCCAAGCCCGGACAGGGGGCGGCTATGGCTACACCTTC. Amino acid sequence: CASSQARTGGGYGYTF.

The chain uses TRBV29-1 and TRBJ2-7; TRBD2 might be the D (6 bases). Germline CDR1 SQVTM, CDR2 ANQGSEA. The CDR3 extends over 12 amino acids. The ends were cut back, 4 bases at V and 2 bases at J, with 9 bases in the middle. CDR3 coding DNA: TGCAGCGTTGCGGACTACCCCTACGAGCAGTACTTC. As protein: CSVADYPYEQYF.

V usage is TRBV18 and J usage is TRBJ1-3; 7 bases align to TRBD1. Germline CDR1 and CDR2: KGHSH and LQKENI. Germline trimming cut 3 bases from V and 10 bases from J; bases unmatched to any gene: 6. The CDR3 covers 13 residues. In DNA form, the CDR3 reads TGTGCCAGCTCACCCCCGGAGGGGGCGACCATATATTTT. Translating it yields CASSPPEGATIYF.

This chain uses TRBV28 with TRBJ2-1; D is possibly TRBD1 (6 bases). Germline CDR1 MDHEN, CDR2 SYDVKM. V dropped 3 bases and J dropped 7 bases, with 13 bases sitting between them. The length of the CDR3 is 14 residues. DNA for the CDR3: TGTGCCAGCAGTTTCGGAACAGGGAGAAATGAGCAGTTCTTC. Residues: CASSFGTGRNEQFF. Based on the CDR3 plus reference TRBV28 and TRBJ2-1, the full variable domain is DVKVTQSSRYLVKRTGEKVFLECVQDMDHENMFWYRQDPGLGLRLIYFSYDVKMKEKGDIPEGYSVSREKKERFSLILESASTNQTSMYLCASSFGTGRNEQFFGPGTRLTVL.

This chain links TRBV5-6 with TRBJ2-2; weak D call: TRBD1 (6 bases). The CDR3 contains 15 residues. Trimming removed 0 bases from V and 4 bases from J, with 10 bases in between. Germline CDR1 is SGHDT and CDR2 is YYEEEE. CDR3 in DNA: TGTGCCAGCAGCTTGGGGGGGCCGGGCACCGGGGAGCTGTTTTTT. The encoded protein is CASSLGGPGTGELFF. Combining the CDR3 with reference TRBV5-6 and TRBJ2-2 gives the whole variable domain DAGVTQSPTHLIKTRGQQVTLRCSPKSGHDTVSWYQQALGQGPQFIFQYYEEEERQRGNFPDRFSGHQFPNYSSELNVNALLLGDSALYLCASSLGGPGTGELFFGEGSRLTVL.

This clone was recorded once. This chain connects TRBV5-8 to TRBJ1-1; D unresolved. V was trimmed by 4 bases and J by 0 bases, leaving 10 bases between them. The CDR3 runs to 14 residues. Germline CDR1 is SGHTS and CDR2 is YDEGEE. The CDR3 nucleotides read TGTGCCAGCAGCCCGGGGTGGTTGAACACTGAAGCTTTCTTT. This translates into CASSPGWLNTEAFF.

The rearrangement joins TRBV27 to TRBJ2-2; 7 nucleotides agree with TRBD1. The CDR3 has 16 amino acids. Germline V gene data show CDR1 as MNHEY and CDR2 as SMNVEV (reference sequence). Trimming removed 3 bases from V and 4 bases from J; junction bases left unmatched: 8. CDR3 residues: CASSFSRGGGTGELFF. The CDR3 region has the DNA TGTGCCAGCAGTTTTTCGCGAGGGGGCGGCACCGGGGAGCTGTTTTTT.

Only one count was recorded for this clone. The rearrangement uses TRBV4-3 and TRBJ2-2, with D possibly being TRBD1 (5 bases). CDR1 and CDR2 (germline): LGHNA, YSLEER. Trimming shortened V by 4 bases and J by 5 bases, and 14 bases separated the two germline ends. This CDR3 is built from 15 residues. CDR3 nucleotide sequence: TGCGCCAGCAGCCCATCACGACAGAGGACCGGGGAGCTGTTTTTT. The encoded protein is CASSPSRQRTGELFF.

This chain uses TRBV4-3 with TRBJ1-1, with D possibly being TRBD1 (5 bases). This CDR3 is built from 15 residues. Germline V gene lookup returns CDR1 LGHNA and CDR2 YSLEER. V shed 1 base and J shed 0 bases, with 9 bases lying between them. In nucleotides, the CDR3 is TGCGCCAGCAGCCAAGGCGGGGGGGTGAACACTGAAGCTTTCTTT. The encoded protein is CASSQGGGVNTEAFF.

The chain links TRBV7-2 to TRBJ2-7; TRBD1 might be the D (6 bases). CDR1 and CDR2 (germline): SGHTA, FQGNSA. Trimming took 6 bases from V and 3 from J, leaving 12 bases between them. The CDR3 covers 13 residues. Here the CDR3 reads CASSSRTDYEQYF. In DNA, the CDR3 is TGTGCCAGCAGTTCCCGGACAGACTACGAGCAGTACTTC.

The V call is TRBV18, the J call TRBJ1-2, with D maybe TRBD1 (5 bases). Trimming took off 1 base at V and 8 bases at J, with 8 bases between the two ends. Per germline, CDR1 KGHSH and CDR2 LQKENI. The CDR3 is made up of 12 amino acids. CDR3 in amino acids: CASSPRGGGYTF. The CDR3 coding sequence is TGTGCCAGCTCACCACGCGGGGGGGGCTACACCTTC.

The chain has TRBV5-6 and TRBJ2-5, with 11 bases fitting TRBD2. The ends lost 0 bases at V and 5 bases at J; junction bases unmatched: 6. Germline CDR1 reads SGHDT; CDR2 reads YYEEEE. The CDR3 covers 16 residues. CDR3: CASSLVSGGARETQYF. CDR3 in DNA: TGTGCCAGCAGCTTGGTTAGCGGGGGGGCCCGGGAGACCCAGTACTTC.

The chain employs TRBV9 and TRBJ1-5, with 7 nucleotides matching TRBD1. CDR1 and CDR2 (germline): SGDLS, YYNGEE. The V and J ends lost 2 bases and 7 bases, in that order; junction bases with no gene match: 3. CDR3 length: 13 residues. Written as DNA, the CDR3 is TGTGCCAGCAGCGTTCAGGGGGAACAGCCCCAGCATTTT. Translated, it gives CASSVQGEQPQHF.